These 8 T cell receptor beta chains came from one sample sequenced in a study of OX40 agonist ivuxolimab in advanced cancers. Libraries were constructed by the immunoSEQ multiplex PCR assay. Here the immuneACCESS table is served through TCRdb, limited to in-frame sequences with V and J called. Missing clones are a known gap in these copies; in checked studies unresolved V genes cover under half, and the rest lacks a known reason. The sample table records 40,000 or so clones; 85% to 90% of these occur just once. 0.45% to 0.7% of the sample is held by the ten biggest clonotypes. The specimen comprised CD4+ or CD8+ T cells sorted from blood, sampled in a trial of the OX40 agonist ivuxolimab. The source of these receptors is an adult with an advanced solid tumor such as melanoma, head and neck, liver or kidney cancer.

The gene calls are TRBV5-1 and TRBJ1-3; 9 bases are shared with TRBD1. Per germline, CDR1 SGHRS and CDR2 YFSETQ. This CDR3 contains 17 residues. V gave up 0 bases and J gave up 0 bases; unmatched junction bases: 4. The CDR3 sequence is CASSLAPGQGSGNTIYF. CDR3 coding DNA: TGCGCCAGCAGCTTGGCCCCGGGACAGGGCTCTGGAAACACCATATATTTT.

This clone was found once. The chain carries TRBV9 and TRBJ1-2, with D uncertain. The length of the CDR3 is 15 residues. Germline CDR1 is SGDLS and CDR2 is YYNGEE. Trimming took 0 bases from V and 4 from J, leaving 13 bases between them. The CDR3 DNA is TGTGCCAGCAGCGTAGGGACCGGGTCGGGCTATGGCTACACCTTC. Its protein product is CASSVGTGSGYGYTF.

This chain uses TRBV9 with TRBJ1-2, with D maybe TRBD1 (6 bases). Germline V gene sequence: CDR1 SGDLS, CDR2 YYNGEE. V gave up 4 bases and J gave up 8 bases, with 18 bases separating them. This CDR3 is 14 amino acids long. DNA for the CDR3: TGTGCCAGCAGCCCAGGGGCGGGGGCAGGAGGCTACACCTTC. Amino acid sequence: CASSPGAGAGGYTF.

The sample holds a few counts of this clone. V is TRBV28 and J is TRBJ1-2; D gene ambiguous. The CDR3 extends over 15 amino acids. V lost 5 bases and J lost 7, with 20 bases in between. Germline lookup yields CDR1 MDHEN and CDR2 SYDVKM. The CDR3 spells CASSLGIGRGSGYTF. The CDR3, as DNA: TGTGCCAGCAGTCTGGGGATAGGTCGAGGCTCTGGCTACACCTTC.

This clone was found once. This chain's CDR3 is CASSVSQRADTQYF. Written as DNA, the CDR3 is TGTGCCAGCAGTGTGTCTCAGAGGGCAGATACGCAGTATTTT. This sequence joins TRBV6-1 and TRBJ2-3, with a weak D call TRBD2 (5 bases). The CDR3 loop spans 14 amino acids. The germline CDR1 and CDR2 sequences are MNHNS and SASEGT. Trimming stripped 4 bases from V and 4 bases from J, with 12 bases between.

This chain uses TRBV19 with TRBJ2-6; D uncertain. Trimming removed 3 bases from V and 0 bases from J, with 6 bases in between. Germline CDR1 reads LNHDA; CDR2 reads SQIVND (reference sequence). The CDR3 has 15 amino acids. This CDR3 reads CASSISYSGANVLTF. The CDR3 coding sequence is TGTGCCAGTAGTATTAGCTACTCTGGGGCCAACGTCCTGACTTTC.

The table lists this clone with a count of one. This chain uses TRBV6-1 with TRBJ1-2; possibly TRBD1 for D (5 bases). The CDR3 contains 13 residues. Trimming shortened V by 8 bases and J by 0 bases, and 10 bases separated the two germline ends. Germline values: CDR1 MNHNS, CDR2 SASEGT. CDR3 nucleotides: TGTGCCAGCCGACAGCGACCTAACTATGGCTACACCTTC. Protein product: CASRQRPNYGYTF.

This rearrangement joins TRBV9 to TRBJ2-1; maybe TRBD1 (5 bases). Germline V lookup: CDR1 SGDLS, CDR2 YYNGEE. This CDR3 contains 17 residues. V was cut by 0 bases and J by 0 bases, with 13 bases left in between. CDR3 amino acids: CASSVGTFLSSYNEQFF. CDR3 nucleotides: TGTGCCAGCAGCGTAGGGACATTCTTGAGCTCCTACAATGAGCAGTTCTTC.